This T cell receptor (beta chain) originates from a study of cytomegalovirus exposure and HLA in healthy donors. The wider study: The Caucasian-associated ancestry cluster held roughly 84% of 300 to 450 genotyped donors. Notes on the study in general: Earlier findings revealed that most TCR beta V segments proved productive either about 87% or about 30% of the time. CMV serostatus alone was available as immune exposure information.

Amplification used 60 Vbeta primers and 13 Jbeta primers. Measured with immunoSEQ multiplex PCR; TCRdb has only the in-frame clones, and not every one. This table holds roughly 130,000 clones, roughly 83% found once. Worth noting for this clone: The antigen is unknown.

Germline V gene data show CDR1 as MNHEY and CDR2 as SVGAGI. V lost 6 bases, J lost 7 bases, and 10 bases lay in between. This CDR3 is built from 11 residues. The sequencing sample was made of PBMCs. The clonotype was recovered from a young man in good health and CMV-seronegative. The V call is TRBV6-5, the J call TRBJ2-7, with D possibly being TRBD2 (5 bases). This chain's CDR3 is CASRTRGEQYF. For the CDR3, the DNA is TGTGCCAGCAGGACACGAGGGGAGCAGTACTTC.